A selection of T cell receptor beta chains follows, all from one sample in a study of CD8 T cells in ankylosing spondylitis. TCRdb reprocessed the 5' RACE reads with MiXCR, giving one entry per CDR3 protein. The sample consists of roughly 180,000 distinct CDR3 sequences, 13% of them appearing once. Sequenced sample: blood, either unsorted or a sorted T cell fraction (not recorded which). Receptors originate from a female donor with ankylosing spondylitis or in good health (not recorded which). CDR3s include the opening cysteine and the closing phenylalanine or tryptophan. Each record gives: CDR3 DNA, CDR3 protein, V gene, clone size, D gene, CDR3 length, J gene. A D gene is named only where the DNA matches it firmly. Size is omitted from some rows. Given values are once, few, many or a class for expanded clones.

DNA: TGCAGTGCTCCTCGGGGCAGGGTTCGGGAGCAGTACTTC
CDR3: CSAPRGRVREQYF
V: TRBV20-1
size: few
D: NA
length: 13
J: TRBJ2-7

DNA: TGTGCCAGCAGCTTGGAAGGGTTCGACGAGCAGTACTTC
CDR3: CASSLEGFDEQYF
V: TRBV5-4
size: NA
D: NA
length: 13
J: TRBJ2-7

DNA: TGTGCCAGTAGCCTTGGAAAGGTCGAGCAGTACTTC
CDR3: CASSLGKVEQYF
V: TRBV19
size: many
D: NA
length: 12
J: TRBJ2-7

DNA: TGCAGTGCTAGTTCGTCGGGCGGAGAGGGAGGCCCGACAGATACGCAGTATTTT
CDR3: CSASSSGGEGGPTDTQYF
V: TRBV20-1
size: few
D: NA
length: 18
J: TRBJ2-3

DNA: TGCGCCAGCAGCTTGGGTCAGGGAATGGACTATGGCTACACCTTC
CDR3: CASSLGQGMDYGYTF
V: TRBV5-1
size: many
D: NA
length: 15
J: TRBJ1-2

DNA: TGCAGTGCTAGGCTAGCGAACTCCTACAATGAGCAGTTCTTC
CDR3: CSARLANSYNEQFF
V: TRBV20-1
size: NA
D: NA
length: 14
J: TRBJ2-1

DNA: TGTACCAGCAGTTTAGCGGGACTAGCGGGAGTCAGCACAGATACGCAGTATTTT
CDR3: CTSSLAGLAGVSTDTQYF
V: TRBV12-3/TRBV12-4
size: NA
D: TRBD2
length: 18
J: TRBJ2-3

DNA: TGTGCCAGCGGGAGGGCCGACACTGAAGCTTTCTTT
CDR3: CASGRADTEAFF
V: TRBV28
size: NA
D: NA
length: 12
J: TRBJ1-1

DNA: TGTGCCAGCTCACCTCCGGACCTATTCAATCAGCCCCAGCATTTT
CDR3: CASSPPDLFNQPQHF
V: TRBV18
size: many
D: NA
length: 15
J: TRBJ1-5

DNA: TGCAGCTCAAAGGCCGTTGGGTCCGGGGAGCTGTTTTTT
CDR3: CSSKAVGSGELFF
V: TRBV29-1
size: many
D: NA
length: 13
J: TRBJ2-2

DNA: TGTGCCAGCGGGCCATATAGCAATCAGCCCCAGCATTTT
CDR3: CASGPYSNQPQHF
V: TRBV28
size: NA
D: NA
length: 13
J: TRBJ1-5